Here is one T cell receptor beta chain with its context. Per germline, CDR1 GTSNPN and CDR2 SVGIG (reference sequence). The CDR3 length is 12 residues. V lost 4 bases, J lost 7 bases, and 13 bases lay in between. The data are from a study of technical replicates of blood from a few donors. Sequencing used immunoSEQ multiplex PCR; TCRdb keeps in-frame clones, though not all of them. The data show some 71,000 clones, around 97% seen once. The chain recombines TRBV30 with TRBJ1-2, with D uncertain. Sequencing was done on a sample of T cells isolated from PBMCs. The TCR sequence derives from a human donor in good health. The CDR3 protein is CAWTSTPSGYTF. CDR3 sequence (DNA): TGTGCCTGGACCTCGACACCGTCTGGCTACACCTTC.